This passage covers 7 T cell receptor beta chains from one sample sequenced in a study of cytomegalovirus exposure and HLA in healthy donors. Primers included in the PCR were 60 Vbeta and 13 Jbeta primers. The repertoire was sequenced with immunoSEQ multiplex PCR; TCRdb's copy has only in-frame clones and lacks some. The table shows some 150,000 clones, with about 83% occurring only once. Sequencing was done on a sample of PBMCs. These receptors were collected from a woman under 40 in good health and CMV-seronegative.

This rearrangement joins TRBV5-1 to TRBJ2-3; no firm D call. CDR1 is SGHRS and CDR2 is YFSETQ in the germline V gene. The CDR3 consists of 15 residues. V dropped 1 base and J dropped 8 bases, with 17 bases sitting between them. The CDR3 is CASSLSLGTEGTQYF. In nucleotides, the CDR3 is TGCGCCAGCAGCTTGTCCCTTGGAACAGAAGGTACGCAGTATTTT. The full variable domain, with the rest looked up from reference TRBV5-1 and TRBJ2-3, is KAGVTQTPRYLIKTRGQQVTLSCSPISGHRSVSWYQQTPGQGLQFLFEYFSETQRNKGNFPGRFSGRQFSNSRSEMNVSTLELGDSALYLCASSLSLGTEGTQYFGPGTRLTVL.

V usage is TRBV4-1 and J usage is TRBJ1-4; D gene uncertain. V was cut by 2 bases and J by 3 bases, with 13 bases left in between. Germline CDR1 reads MGHRA; CDR2 reads YSYEKL. The CDR3 covers 16 residues. DNA for the CDR3: TGCGCCAGCAGCCAAATAACCGGGAGCCCTAATGAAAAACTGTTTTTT. It specifies CASSQITGSPNEKLFF.

The chain is built from TRBV9 and TRBJ2-3; 9 nucleotides align to TRBD1. Germline V gene lookup returns CDR1 SGDLS and CDR2 YYNGEE. V shed 3 bases, J shed 2 bases, and the junction held 28 bases outside the gene matches. CDR3 size: 23 residues. The CDR3 region has the DNA TGTGCCAGCAGCGCTCGAGAATTTCCGGGACAGGGTGCGAGGATAGCGATCACAGATACGCAGTATTTT. It is translated as CASSAREFPGQGARIAITDTQYF.

The J gene is TRBJ2-2, the V gene TRBV5-4; D might be TRBD2 (6 bases). Germline CDR1 SGHNT, CDR2 YYREEE (reference sequence). The CDR3 totals 15 residues. Deletions cut 6 bases from V and 1 base from J, with 13 bases between. The CDR3 DNA sequence: TGTGCCAGCACCGGGTCGGGAGAGAACACCGGGGAGCTGTTTTTT. This sequence encodes CASTGSGENTGELFF. Using reference TRBV5-4 and TRBJ2-2 for the parts outside the CDR3, the full variable domain is ETGVTQSPTHLIKTRGQQVTLRCSSQSGHNTVSWYQQALGQGPQFIFQYYREEENGRGNFPPRFSGLQFPNYSSELNVNALELDDSALYLCASTGSGENTGELFFGEGSRLTVL.

A word on this clone: Mismatch with germline at one junction end may stem from a read error. The CDR3 is CASSLEPDRGVRF. Written as DNA, the CDR3 is TGCGCCAGCAGCTTGGAACCCGACAGGGGGGTCCGATTT. The V gene is TRBV5-1, the J gene TRBJ1-1; 9 nucleotides align to TRBD1. Germline V gene data show CDR1 as SGHRS and CDR2 as YFSETQ. CDR3 length: 13 residues.

The chain carries TRBV30 and TRBJ2-3; 11 bases map to TRBD2. The CDR3 covers 13 residues. Trimming at V came to 3 bases and at J to 12 bases, leaving 8 bases not matched to a gene. The germline gives CDR1 GTSNPN, CDR2 SVGIG (reference sequence). The CDR3 DNA reads TGTGCCTGGAGACTAGCGGGAGCAGCTCCTCAGTATTTT. Translating it yields CAWRLAGAAPQYF.

The V gene is TRBV5-8, the J gene TRBJ1-1; the D is unclear. The CDR3 is 15 residues long. The ends were cut back, 4 bases at V and 1 base at J, with 14 bases in the middle. Germline CDR1 and CDR2: SGHTS and YDEGEE. In nucleotides, the CDR3 is TGTGCCAGCAGCCCCGGGTCCTCATCGAACACTGAAGCTTTCTTT. It encodes CASSPGSSSNTEAFF.